One TCR beta chain is described in this entry. This clonotype appeared many times. The clone's antigen remains unknown. No much larger clone exists at a distance of one base, and base qualities are not known. cDNA was synthesized by template-switch 5'RACE using a primer carrying a 10-nucleotide random unique molecular identifier by which each TCR transcript was tagged. Every sequencing run covered 15-18 subjects and yielded more than 180 million TCR-beta sequences. The RNeasy kit was used to extract total RNA. The KAPA Real-time Library Amplification kit was used to amplify TCR-beta VDJ regions with primers targeting the TCR constant region and the 5'RACE anchor. A first PCR added sample indexes and Illumina adaptors, and a second PCR then raised library yield. The roughly 650 bp TCR product was size-selected on a 2% E-gel SizeSelection system after Ampure bead purification. Before pooling, library quality was assessed on a Bioanalyzer, concentration was determined with Qubit, and library quantification was performed with the Kapa Library Quantification kit. Paired-end 2 x 150 bp sequencing of the libraries was performed on an Illumina HiSeq 2500. To increase sequence diversity, roughly 24-31% phiX was spiked into each library pool. In the paper's pipeline: The quality-filtered reads were processed with the UMI-based MiGEC pipeline, whose error correction step removed more than 75% of the raw TCR sequences. VDJ genes were aligned to IMGT germline references, and each clonotype was defined by a unique CDR3 amino acid sequence together with V-J genes. Clonal expansion, Shannon diversity, and CDR3 relatedness (CalcPairwiseDistances, ClusterSamples) were evaluated with VDJtools, and phylogenetic trees were built with CLCbio workbench. A clone was classed as expanded if it had 8 or more unique UMIs, a cutoff based on coefficient-of-variation modelling across technical triplicates. TCRdb passed the public sequencing reads through fastp at Q25 and MiXCR, retaining productive beta sequences. Rows are combined by CDR3 protein, so each entry shows the most common genes and DNA. It is TCRdb's table, rather than the study itself, that gives the V and J calls and clone size. The sample table shows around 25,000 distinct CDR3 sequences, and around 13% are seen once. The biggest ten clones account for around 13% of the sample.

This specimen comes from a study of neurological immune-mediated disorders (dated by TCRdb to the late 2010s). With respect to the entire study: The study compared peripheral blood TCR-beta repertoires of HTLV-I-associated myelopathy (HAM/TSP) patients, multiple sclerosis patients and healthy controls using UMI-based sequencing. Alongside PBMC samples, the set of about 100 TCR-beta libraries contained longitudinal samples, technical triplicates, and paired CD4+ and CD8+ T-cell subsets that had been sorted. Of the 65 to 70 subjects in the cohort, about 14 were HAM/TSP patients, roughly 35 were multiple sclerosis patients, and around 20 were healthy controls. What the work shows at the level of the full study, not this receptor alone: TCR clonal expansion was greatest in HAM/TSP patients and smallest in MS patients, who ranked below even healthy controls. Across subjects, expanded clones never shared an identical CDR3 amino acid sequence, which suggests that the TCR-beta repertoires in every group were private.

Libraries from unsorted PBMCs were made from 2 million PBMCs kept in RNAlater at -80 degrees C until RNA extraction. PBMCs were separated from peripheral blood using Ficoll-Hypaque density gradient centrifugation and then cryopreserved in liquid nitrogen. Sequencing was carried out using PBMCs. This receptor was obtained from a woman in her fifties or sixties with HTLV-1-associated myelopathy (HAM/TSP).

In nucleotide form, the sequence is TGTGCCAGCAGCCAAGGACGGGACAGGTCCTACGAGCAGTACTTC. This sequence encodes CASSQGRDRSYEQYF. Recombination connected TRBV3-1 to TRBJ2-7, with 8 central nucleotides matching TRBD1. Sequences LGHDT (CDR1) and YNNKEL (CDR2) are obtained from the germline V gene (reference sequence). The CDR3, from cysteine to phenylalanine, totals 15 residues. The DNA shown is the 45-base CDR3, in frame from base 1. Germline trimming: 1 base from V, 1 base from J; junction bases outside gene matches: 3.